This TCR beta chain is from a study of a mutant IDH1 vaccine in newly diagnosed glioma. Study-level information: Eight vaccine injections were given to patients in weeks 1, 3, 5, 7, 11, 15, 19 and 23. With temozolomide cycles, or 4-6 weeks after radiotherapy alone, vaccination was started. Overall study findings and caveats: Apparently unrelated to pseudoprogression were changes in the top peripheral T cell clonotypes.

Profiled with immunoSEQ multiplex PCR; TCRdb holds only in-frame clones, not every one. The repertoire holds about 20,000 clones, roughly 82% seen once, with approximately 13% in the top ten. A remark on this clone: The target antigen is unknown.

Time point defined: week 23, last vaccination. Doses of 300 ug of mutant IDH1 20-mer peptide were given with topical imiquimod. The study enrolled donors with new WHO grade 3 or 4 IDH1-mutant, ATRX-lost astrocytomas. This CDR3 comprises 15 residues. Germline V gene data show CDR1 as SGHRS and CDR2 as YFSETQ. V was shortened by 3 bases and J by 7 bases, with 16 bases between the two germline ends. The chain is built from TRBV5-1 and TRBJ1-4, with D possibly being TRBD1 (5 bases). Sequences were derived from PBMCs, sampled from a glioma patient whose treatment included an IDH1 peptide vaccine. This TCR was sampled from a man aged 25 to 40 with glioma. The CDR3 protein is CASSSQGGVGEKLFF. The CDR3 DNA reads TGCGCCAGCAGCTCCCAGGGTGGAGTTGGTGAAAAACTGTTTTTT.